These 20 T cell receptor beta chains share one sample of origin, sequenced in a study of human T cells and chemical hapten exposure. Each CDR3 protein gets one entry after TCRdb re-called the RACE reads with MiXCR. This table has about 120,000 distinct CDR3 sequences, about 11% appearing once. Time point defined: patch test 3, about 24 weeks after DPC sensitization. Documented treatment: therapeutic diphenylcyclopropenone sensitization with weekly scalp DPC. This material consisted of whole blood, taken in connection with sensitization to the hapten diphenylcyclopropenone (DPC). All receptors derive from a woman aged 45-59 years with alopecia areata. Some clones in this sample may be carry-over from other donors' samples.

This rearrangement joins TRBV7-2 to TRBJ1-5; 8 bases map to TRBD1. Germline CDR1 SGHTA, CDR2 FQGNSA. The CDR3 runs 16 residues. V lost 2 bases, J lost 6 bases, and 9 bases stayed unmatched. CDR3: CASSLRVGQGSQPQHF. The CDR3 DNA sequence: TGTGCCAGCAGCTTAAGGGTCGGACAGGGAAGTCAGCCCCAGCATTTT.

The V gene is TRBV9, the J gene TRBJ2-2; D remains ambiguous. The V and J ends lost 2 bases and 7 bases respectively, with 6 bases between them. CDR1 and CDR2 from the germline V gene are SGDLS and YYNGEE. This CDR3 is built from 12 residues. In nucleotides, the CDR3 is TGTGCCAGCAGCGTTCTAAGCGGGGAGCTGTTTTTT. Amino acid sequence: CASSVLSGELFF.

In the case of this clonotype: A much larger clone lies one base from this, so it may be a read error. The chain combines TRBV20-1 with TRBJ2-3; D is possibly TRBD2 (5 bases). Germline CDR1 is DFQATT and CDR2 is SNEGSKA (reference sequence). V was clipped by 8 bases and J by 3 bases, with 15 bases between them. The CDR3 length is 13 residues. The CDR3 sequence is CSPTQEVTDTQYF. Here the CDR3 DNA reads TGCAGTCCTACGCAGGAGGTGACAGATACGCAGTATTTT.

This clonotype occurred a few times. The rearrangement joins TRBV29-1 to TRBJ1-1, with 7 positions matching TRBD1. J was trimmed by 7 bases and V by 6 bases; bases with no gene match: 5. This CDR3 is 11 amino acids long. Per germline, CDR1 SQVTM and CDR2 ANQGSEA. CDR3 sequence reads: CSVPTGDEAFF. CDR3 sequence (DNA): TGCAGCGTACCAACAGGGGATGAAGCTTTCTTT.

J is TRBJ1-4 and V is TRBV6-5; D remains ambiguous. The germline gives CDR1 MNHEY, CDR2 SVGAGI. The CDR3 spans 11 residues. Trimming stripped 2 bases from V and 12 bases from J, with 7 bases between. In DNA, the CDR3 is TGTGCCAGCAGTTACGCCGAGGAACTGTTTTTT. Its protein is CASSYAEELFF.

The chain joins TRBV29-1 to TRBJ2-1; D might be TRBD1 or TRBD2, each matching 5 bases. V lost 5 bases and J lost 8, with 19 bases in between. Germline lookup yields CDR1 SQVTM and CDR2 ANQGSEA. The CDR3 has 14 amino acids. This chain's CDR3 is CSVPGTREVHEQFF. The CDR3 DNA reads as TGCAGCGTTCCCGGGACCAGAGAGGTCCATGAGCAGTTCTTC.

The V gene is TRBV12-3 or TRBV12-4, the J gene TRBJ2-5; D unresolved. Trimming cost V 3 bases and J 8 bases, with 7 bases left between them. The CDR3 spans 11 residues. CDR3 region: CASSFKATQYF. The CDR3 bases are TGTGCCAGCAGTTTCAAAGCCACCCAGTACTTC.

The sample holds many counts of this clonotype. The chain is built from TRBV28 and TRBJ2-5; TRBD1 aligns across 8 bases. Trimming at V came to 5 bases and at J to 2 bases, leaving 4 bases not matched to a gene. Germline-derived CDR1 and CDR2 are MDHEN and SYDVKM. The CDR3 extends over 14 amino acids. In DNA, the CDR3 is TGTGCCAGCAGTCCGGGACAGGTACAAGAGACCCAGTACTTC. It is translated as CASSPGQVQETQYF.

This clonotype was seen only a few times. The chain is built from TRBV12-3 or TRBV12-4 and TRBJ2-5; D gene uncertain. The CDR3 spans 13 residues. Trimming removed 5 bases from V and 5 bases from J, with 12 bases in between. The CDR3 sequence is CASSPIYLETQYF. As DNA, the CDR3 is TGTGCCAGCAGTCCCATCTACCTGGAGACCCAGTACTTC.

This clonotype was picked up a small number of times. The chain's CDR3 is CATSRDGGTDTQYF. Written as DNA, the CDR3 is TGTGCCACCAGCAGAGATGGGGGTACAGATACGCAGTATTTT. V is TRBV15 and J is TRBJ2-3; D is tentatively TRBD1 or TRBD2 (5 bases each). Deletions cut 0 bases from V and 3 bases from J, with 7 bases between. The CDR3 totals 14 residues. From germline, CDR1 is LNHNV and CDR2 YYDKDF (reference sequence).

In its sample, this clonotype was seen once. Since a much larger clone is just one base distant, this may be a read error. V is TRBV20-1 and J is TRBJ2-3; 8 bases are shared with TRBD2. Germline V gene sequence: CDR1 DFQATT, CDR2 SNEGSKA (reference sequence). Unmatched junction bases numbered 14, after V lost 1 base and J lost 5 bases. The length of the CDR3 is 17 residues. CDR3 protein: CSARAPAREGRRDTQYF. CDR3 sequence (DNA): TGCAGTGCTAGAGCCCCCGCCCGGGAGGGCCGACGAGATACGCAGTATTTT.

This clonotype was observed at least ten times. J is TRBJ2-7 and V is TRBV20-1, with TRBD1 identical over 7 bases. Germline loops: CDR1 DFQATT, CDR2 SNEGSKA (reference sequence). CDR3 length: 14 amino acids. The junction had 9 bases not matched to a gene; V was cut back by 3 bases and J by 4 bases. The CDR3 here is CSARVGGGPYEQYF. CDR3 DNA sequence: TGCAGTGCTAGGGTAGGGGGCGGTCCTTACGAGCAGTACTTC.

The rearrangement uses TRBV7-2 and TRBJ1-3, with 9 bases lining up with TRBD1. Per germline, CDR1 SGHTA and CDR2 FQGNSA. This CDR3 spans 16 amino acids. The V gene end was trimmed by 7 bases and the J gene end by 0 bases; junction bases not matched to a gene: 7. The CDR3 DNA is TGTGCCAGCACCTGGGACAGGGCAATCTCTGGAAACACCATATATTTT. Protein product: CASTWDRAISGNTIYF.

The chain has TRBV6-5 and TRBJ2-7, with 7 nucleotides matching TRBD1. J lost 2 bases, V lost 2 bases, and 9 bases had no gene match. Germline loops: CDR1 MNHEY, CDR2 SVGAGI. This CDR3 spans 16 amino acids. CDR3 region: CASSYRGQTPTYEQYF. As DNA, the CDR3 is TGTGCCAGCAGTTACCGGGGACAGACCCCTACCTACGAGCAGTACTTC.

This chain uses TRBV12-3 or TRBV12-4 with TRBJ1-5; the match to TRBD1 covers 10 bases. Unmatched junction bases numbered 8, after V lost 5 bases and J lost 1 base. The CDR3 is made up of 17 amino acids. The CDR3 spells CASSPGQGVPSNQPQHF. The CDR3 DNA sequence: TGTGCCAGCAGTCCAGGACAGGGGGTTCCCAGCAATCAGCCCCAGCATTTT.

The chain joins TRBV27 to TRBJ2-7; 11 positions agree with TRBD2. The CDR3 totals 15 residues. V lost 6 bases and J lost 4; bases outside the gene matches: 8. Germline CDR1 reads MNHEY; CDR2 reads SMNVEV (reference sequence). CDR3 nucleotide sequence: TGTGCCAGCAGGATCACTAGCGGGGGATTTTACGAGCAGTACTTC. This sequence encodes CASRITSGGFYEQYF.

The J gene is TRBJ2-7, the V gene TRBV7-2; D ambiguous. Deletions cut 6 bases from V and 6 bases from J, with 9 bases between. Germline CDR1 is SGHTA and CDR2 is FQGNSA. The CDR3 has 11 residues. This CDR3 reads CASSFRSEQYF. The CDR3 nucleotides are TGTGCCAGCAGTTTCCGCTCCGAGCAGTACTTC.

This clonotype was seen a few times. The chain couples TRBV7-2 to TRBJ1-2; D may be TRBD1 (5 bases). Germline V gene lookup returns CDR1 SGHTA and CDR2 FQGNSA. V shed 5 bases and J shed 5 bases, with 12 bases lying between them. The CDR3 sequence is 13 residues long. The CDR3 spells CASSATEFYGYTF. CDR3 sequence (DNA): TGTGCCAGCAGCGCGACAGAGTTTTATGGCTACACCTTC.

This chain joins TRBV27 and TRBJ1-5, with D hard to call. V was cut by 2 bases and J by 0 bases, with 11 bases left in between. In germline, CDR1 is MNHEY, CDR2 SMNVEV (reference sequence). The length of the CDR3 is 16 residues. CDR3 in DNA: TGTGCCAGCAGTTTAACGGCGGATTATAGCAATCAGCCCCAGCATTTT. It yields the protein CASSLTADYSNQPQHF.

The CDR3 nucleotides are TGTGCCAGCAGCCTGGACAGTGGACGCAATCAGCCCCAGCATTTT. Translation: CASSLDSGRNQPQHF. The chain carries TRBV7-2 and TRBJ1-5; tentatively, D is TRBD1 (6 bases). Germline V lookup: CDR1 SGHTA, CDR2 FQGNSA. V lost 5 bases, J lost 2 bases, and 13 bases lay in between. The CDR3 is 15 amino acids. The full variable domain, with the rest looked up from reference TRBV7-2 and TRBJ1-5, is GAGVSQSPSNKVTEKGKDVELRCDPISGHTALYWYRQSLGQGLEFLIYFQGNSAPDKSGLPSDRFSAERTGGSVSTLTIQRTQQEDSAVYLCASSLDSGRNQPQHFGDGTRLSIL.